These 4 T cell receptor beta chains were all obtained from the same sample, sequenced in a study of response to subunit inactivated influenza vaccine. A single record per CDR3 protein comes from TCRdb applying MiXCR to the RT-PCR reads. The sample lists over 150,000 distinct CDR3 sequences, approximately 8.7% seen once, with under 13% in the top ten. The source material was non-naive T cells sorted from PBMCs, sampled on the day of vaccination. These receptors all stem from a man aged 45-60 years who received an inactivated influenza vaccine.

This chain uses TRBV20-1 with TRBJ1-2, with a tentative D call TRBD1 (5 bases). The V gene lost 5 bases and the J gene lost 1 base, with 14 bases spanning the gap. Germline V lookup: CDR1 DFQATT, CDR2 SNEGSKA (reference sequence). This CDR3 contains 14 residues. CDR3 amino acids: CSARPGPVNYGYTF. In DNA form, the CDR3 reads TGCAGTGCTCGGCCGGGGCCGGTTAACTATGGCTACACCTTC.

The V call is TRBV28, the J call TRBJ2-5; D is unresolved. Germline V gives CDR1 MDHEN, CDR2 SYDVKM. The germline V and J ends were trimmed by 7 bases and 5 bases, with 20 bases remaining between them. CDR3 size: 15 residues. For the CDR3, the DNA is TGTGCCAGCACCAAAAGGGCCTGGCCTCGGGAGACCCAGTACTTC. Translation: CASTKRAWPRETQYF.

This clonotype was picked up a small number of times. The V call is TRBV9, the J call TRBJ1-4; D may be TRBD1 (5 bases). Germline CDR1 and CDR2: SGDLS and YYNGEE. CDR3 length: 16 amino acids. The V gene lost 3 bases and the J gene lost 0 bases, with 12 bases spanning the gap. CDR3 DNA sequence: TGTGCCAGCAGCGCAGGGACCGTGGCAACTAATGAAAAACTGTTTTTT. Its protein is CASSAGTVATNEKLFF.

V usage is TRBV28 and J usage is TRBJ2-7; maybe TRBD1 (6 bases). Germline V lookup: CDR1 MDHEN, CDR2 SYDVKM. CDR3 length: 15 amino acids. Trimming left V 4 bases short and J 3 bases short, with 16 bases between. CDR3: CASSSPPAGDYEQYF. The CDR3 coding sequence is TGTGCCAGCAGTTCCCCCCCAGCAGGGGACTACGAGCAGTACTTC. Filled out from reference TRBV28 and TRBJ2-7, the complete variable domain reads DVKVTQSSRYLVKRTGEKVFLECVQDMDHENMFWYRQDPGLGLRLIYFSYDVKMKEKGDIPEGYSVSREKKERFSLILESASTNQTSMYLCASSSPPAGDYEQYFGPGTRLTVT.